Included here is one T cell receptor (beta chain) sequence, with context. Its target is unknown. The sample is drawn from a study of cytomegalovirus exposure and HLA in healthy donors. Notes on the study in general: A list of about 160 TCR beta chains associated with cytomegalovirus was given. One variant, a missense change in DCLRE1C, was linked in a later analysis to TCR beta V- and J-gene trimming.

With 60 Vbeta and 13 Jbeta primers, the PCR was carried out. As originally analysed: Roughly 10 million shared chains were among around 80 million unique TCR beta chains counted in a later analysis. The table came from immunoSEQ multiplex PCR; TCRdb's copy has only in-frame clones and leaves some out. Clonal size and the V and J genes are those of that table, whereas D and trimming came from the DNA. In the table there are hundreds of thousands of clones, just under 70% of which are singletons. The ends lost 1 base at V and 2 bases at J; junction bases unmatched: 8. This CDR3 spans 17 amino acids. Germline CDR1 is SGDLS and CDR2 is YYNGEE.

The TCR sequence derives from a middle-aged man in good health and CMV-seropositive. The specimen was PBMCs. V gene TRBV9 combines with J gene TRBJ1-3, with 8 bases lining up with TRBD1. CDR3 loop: CASSVSRQGSAGNTIYF. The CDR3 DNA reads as TGTGCCAGCAGCGTAAGCCGACAGGGGTCGGCTGGAAACACCATATATTTT.